The 20 T cell receptor beta chains in this list originate from one sample, sequenced in a study of Ad26.COV2.S vaccination and SARS-CoV-2 variants (dated by TCRdb to 2020 to 2023). The treatment or condition label for this specimen denotes: over 15 received Ad26.COV2.S at low or high dose, single or two shots; roughly five received placebo; per-sample allocation not given. For vaccine and placebo recipients, repertoires were sequenced using samples collected on day 63 after the first injection. Preparation of the library involved the immunoSEQ multiplex PCR assay. Imported from immuneACCESS, the table was reduced by TCRdb to in-frame sequences with V and J called. These copies leave out some clones; in studies compared against another copy, an unresolved V gene accounts for under half, and the cause of the remainder is not known. The sample records hundreds of thousands of clones, about 87% of which are singletons. 5.5% to 7% of the sample lies in the top ten.

Sequencing used peripheral blood, obtained in a trial of Ad26.COV2.S vaccine versus placebo. The receptors come from a person aged 18-60 years who received the Ad26.COV2.S COVID-19 vaccine or a placebo.

This clone was counted between two and nine times. This chain connects TRBV19 to TRBJ1-2; possibly TRBD1 for D (6 bases). CDR1 is LNHDA, CDR2 SQIVND, per germline (reference sequence). V lost 2 bases to trimming and J lost 3 bases, with 16 bases between them. CDR3 length: 16 amino acids. The CDR3 DNA is TGTGCCAGTAGTATAAATCCCTCTGCAGGGGACTATGGCTACACCTTC. Its protein is CASSINPSAGDYGYTF.

This rearrangement joins TRBV5-1 to TRBJ2-3; TRBD1 or TRBD2 may be the D gene (6 bases each). The length of the CDR3 is 14 residues. Germline CDR1 and CDR2: SGHRS and YFSETQ. The germline V and J ends were trimmed by 6 bases and 5 bases, with 16 bases remaining between them. CDR3 sequence reads: CASNPGAQKDTQYF. For the CDR3, the DNA is TGCGCCAGCAACCCGGGGGCGCAGAAAGATACGCAGTATTTT.

The sample holds one count of this clone. This sequence joins TRBV2 and TRBJ1-1; 11 nucleotides match TRBD1. After removal of 4 bases from V and 4 bases from J, the junction contained 5 bases not matched to a gene. In germline, CDR1 is SNHLY, CDR2 FYNNEI. The CDR3 has 15 amino acids. The DNA of the CDR3 is TGTGCCAGCAGTGTTGAAGGGACAGGGGGCACTGAAGCTTTCTTT. This codes for CASSVEGTGGTEAFF.

This clone has just one count. This chain joins TRBV23-1 and TRBJ2-2; 8 nucleotides align to TRBD1. TRBV23-1 is placed among ORFs of uncertain function. The CDR3 sequence is 14 residues long. The junction had 4 bases not matched to a gene; V was cut back by 7 bases and J by 3 bases. CDR3 residues: CASTTGDYTGELFF. The CDR3 bases are TGCGCCAGCACGACAGGGGATTACACCGGGGAGCTGTTTTTT.

The rearrangement links TRBV6-1 to TRBJ2-5, with D unclear. The CDR3 sequence is 12 residues long. Trimming stripped 2 bases from V and 5 bases from J, with 6 bases between. Germline-derived CDR1 and CDR2 are MNHNS and SASEGT. The CDR3 protein is CASSESEETQYF. CDR3 coding DNA: TGTGCCAGCAGTGAATCCGAGGAGACCCAGTACTTC.

The chain employs TRBV28 and TRBJ1-5, with 8 nucleotides matching TRBD1. Germline values: CDR1 MDHEN, CDR2 SYDVKM. V was clipped by 2 bases and J by 6 bases; unmatched bases: 6. The CDR3 totals 15 residues. The CDR3 DNA is TGTGCCAGCAGTTTAGGGGCAGGGGGCAGTCAGCCCCAGCATTTT. As protein: CASSLGAGGSQPQHF. Full variable domain (outside the CDR3, taken from reference TRBV28 and TRBJ1-5): DVKVTQSSRYLVKRTGEKVFLECVQDMDHENMFWYRQDPGLGLRLIYFSYDVKMKEKGDIPEGYSVSREKKERFSLILESASTNQTSMYLCASSLGAGGSQPQHFGDGTRLSIL.

The chain joins TRBV7-2 to TRBJ1-5, with unresolved D. The CDR3 has 13 residues. The ends were cut back, 1 base at V and 5 bases at J, with 6 bases in the middle. Germline CDR1 and CDR2: SGHTA and FQGNSA. This CDR3 reads CASSLVPDQPQHF. The CDR3 coding sequence is TGTGCCAGCAGCTTAGTTCCCGATCAGCCCCAGCATTTT.

This chain uses TRBV10-3 with TRBJ1-1, with 9 bases lining up with TRBD1. V trimming: 10 bases; J trimming: 5 bases; junction bases outside the gene matches: 5. This CDR3 spans 12 amino acids. Looked up from germline, CDR1 is ENHRY and CDR2 is SYGVKD. The CDR3 nucleotides read TGTGCCACAGGGACAGGGAGAACTGAAGCTTTCTTT. Its translation: CATGTGRTEAFF.

The chain uses TRBV23-1 and TRBJ2-6; D is ambiguous. TRBV23-1 is classed as an ORF, of uncertain function. The CDR3 length is 15 residues. The V and J ends lost 4 bases and 1 base respectively, with 8 bases between them. CDR3 DNA sequence: TGCGCCAGCAGTCGGCCCCCGTCTGGGGCCAACGTCCTGACTTTC. Protein product: CASSRPPSGANVLTF.

The CDR3 protein is CASSYTLGNLETQYF. The CDR3 nucleotides are TGTGCCAGCAGTTACACCCTAGGGAATTTAGAGACCCAGTACTTC. The chain links TRBV6-5 to TRBJ2-5, with D unresolved. This CDR3 has 15 amino acids. The ends were cut back, 2 bases at V and 4 bases at J, with 14 bases in the middle. Germline CDR1 reads MNHEY; CDR2 reads SVGAGI.

The chain joins TRBV19 to TRBJ1-1; no firm D call. Germline values: CDR1 LNHDA, CDR2 SQIVND (reference sequence). The CDR3 runs to 13 residues. V was clipped by 7 bases and J by 1 base, with 10 bases between them. CDR3 sequence (DNA): TGTGCCAGTACAAGGACGGAGAACACTGAAGCTTTCTTT. Encoded protein: CASTRTENTEAFF. Full variable domain (missing parts from reference TRBV19 and TRBJ1-1): DGGITQSPKYLFRKEGQNVTLSCEQNLNHDAMYWYRQDPGQGLRLIYYSQIVNDFQKGDIAEGYSVSREKKESFPLTVTSAQKNPTAFYLCASTRTENTEAFFGQGTRLTVV.

This clone appeared a single time. The V call is TRBV19, the J call TRBJ1-3, with a weak D call TRBD1 (6 bases). The germline V and J ends were trimmed by 3 bases and 0 bases, with 9 bases remaining between them. CDR3 length: 15 residues. Germline V gives CDR1 LNHDA, CDR2 SQIVND (reference sequence). Here the CDR3 reads CASSIGQHSGNTIYF. CDR3 in DNA: TGTGCCAGTAGTATCGGACAGCACTCTGGAAACACCATATATTTT.

In its sample, this clone was seen once. The chain joins TRBV28 to TRBJ2-7; D is possibly TRBD1 or TRBD2 (5 bases each). The length of the CDR3 is 15 residues. Trimming removed 6 bases at V and 7 bases at J, with 22 bases between. Germline CDR1 MDHEN, CDR2 SYDVKM. In nucleotides, the CDR3 is TGTGCCAGCAGCCTCGGCGGGCAGGGACCGGGAGAGCAGTACTTC. Its translation is CASSLGGQGPGEQYF. The full variable domain, rest sourced from reference TRBV28 and TRBJ2-7, is DVKVTQSSRYLVKRTGEKVFLECVQDMDHENMFWYRQDPGLGLRLIYFSYDVKMKEKGDIPEGYSVSREKKERFSLILESASTNQTSMYLCASSLGGQGPGEQYFGPGTRLTVT.

This sequence joins TRBV10-3 and TRBJ2-1, with 11 bases lining up with TRBD2. J was trimmed by 7 bases and V by 11 bases; bases with no gene match: 13. The CDR3 runs to 15 residues. Germline CDR1 reads ENHRY; CDR2 reads SYGVKD. CDR3 nucleotides: TGTGCCGTCCGAGAACTAGCGGGAGATCTTAATGAGCAGTTCTTC. Its translation: CAVRELAGDLNEQFF.

The V gene is TRBV3-1 (or the pseudogene TRBV3-2), the J gene TRBJ1-5; 7 nucleotides agree with TRBD1. CDR1 and CDR2 (germline): LGHDT, YNNKEL (reference sequence). CDR3 length: 15 amino acids. J was trimmed by 2 bases and V by 4 bases; bases with no gene match: 5. For the CDR3, the DNA is TGTGCCAGCAGCCGCACAGGGGATGGCAATCAGCCCCAGCATTTT. Amino acids: CASSRTGDGNQPQHF.

This clone was seen a single time. This sequence joins TRBV5-1 and TRBJ1-1; 11 bases fit TRBD1. Germline V gene sequence: CDR1 SGHRS, CDR2 YFSETQ. CDR3 length: 15 amino acids. The J segment lost 4 bases and the V segment lost 4 bases, leaving 6 bases of the junction unmatched. CDR3 residues: CASSTPGTGGTEAFF. CDR3 DNA sequence: TGCGCCAGCAGCACCCCCGGGACAGGGGGCACTGAAGCTTTCTTT.

The rearrangement uses TRBV6-6 and TRBJ1-3; no clear D. Germline-derived CDR1 and CDR2 are MNHNY and SVGAGI (reference sequence). This CDR3 comprises 15 residues. With 8 bases removed from V and 0 bases from J, the gap between germline ends came to 14 bases. As DNA, the CDR3 is TGTGCCAGCGCCCTCCCGGGAAACTCTGGAAACACCATATATTTT. Protein product: CASALPGNSGNTIYF.

The chain couples TRBV7-6 to TRBJ2-5, with unresolved D. CDR3 length: 12 residues. Germline assignment: CDR1 SGHVS and CDR2 FNYEAQ. Deletions cut 4 bases from V and 5 bases from J, with 8 bases between. The CDR3 sequence: CASSWNRETQYF. The CDR3 coding sequence is TGTGCCAGCAGCTGGAATCGTGAGACCCAGTACTTC.

This rearrangement joins TRBV27 to TRBJ1-1; D is perhaps TRBD1 (5 bases). Germline V gives CDR1 MNHEY, CDR2 SMNVEV (reference sequence). The V end lost 3 bases, the J end lost 1 base, and 6 bases lay between the germline ends. The CDR3 runs 13 residues. The CDR3 DNA reads as TGTGCCAGCAGTTTCGGGACGAACACTGAAGCTTTCTTT. It yields the protein CASSFGTNTEAFF.

This rearrangement joins TRBV7-2 to TRBJ2-2; the D is unclear. Germline V gene sequence: CDR1 SGHTA, CDR2 FQGNSA. The CDR3 extends over 15 amino acids. V gave up 2 bases and J gave up 8 bases, with 15 bases separating them. CDR3 sequence (DNA): TGTGCCAGCAGCTTACGGTACAGCGATGGGGGGGAGCTGTTTTTT. It translates to CASSLRYSDGGELFF.